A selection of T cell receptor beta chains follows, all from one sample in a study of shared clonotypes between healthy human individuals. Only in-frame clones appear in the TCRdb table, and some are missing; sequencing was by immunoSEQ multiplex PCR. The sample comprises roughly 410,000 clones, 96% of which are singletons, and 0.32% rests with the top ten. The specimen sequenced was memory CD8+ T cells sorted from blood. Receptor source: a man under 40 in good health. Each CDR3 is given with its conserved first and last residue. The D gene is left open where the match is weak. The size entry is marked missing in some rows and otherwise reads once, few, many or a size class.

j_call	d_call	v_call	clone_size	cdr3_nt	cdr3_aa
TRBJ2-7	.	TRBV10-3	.	TGTGCCATCAAGATGACGGACGGGGTGTCCTACGAGCAGTACTTC	CAIKMTDGVSYEQYF
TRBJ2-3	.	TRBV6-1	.	TGTGCCAGCATGCTAAACCGCCTGACGGATACGCAGTATTTT	CASMLNRLTDTQYF
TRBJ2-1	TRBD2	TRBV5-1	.	TGCGCCAGCAGCCCTGTGACTAGCGGGAGCTTCGGGATCTTC	CASSPVTSGSFGIF
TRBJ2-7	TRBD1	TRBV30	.	TGTGCCTGGAGTGTGGGACAGGCGGGGGAGCAGTACTTC	CAWSVGQAGEQYF
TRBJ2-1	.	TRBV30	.	TGTGCCTGGAGTGTACCGAGGGCCCCCTTTCACAATGAGCAGTTCTTC	CAWSVPRAPFHNEQFF
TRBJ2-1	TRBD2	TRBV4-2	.	TGTGCCAGCAGCCCGGGACTAGTTTACAATGAGCAGTTCTTC	CASSPGLVYNEQFF
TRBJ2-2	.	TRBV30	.	TGTGCCTGGAGTGTGGGATCGAACACCGGGGAGCTGTTTTTT	CAWSVGSNTGELFF
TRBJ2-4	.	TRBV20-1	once	TGCAGTGCTAGAGGGGTGAACATTCAGTACTTC	CSARGVNIQYF
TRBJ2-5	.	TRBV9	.	TGTGCCAGCAGCTCTTTTAGGCAAGAGACCCAGTACTTC	CASSSFRQETQYF
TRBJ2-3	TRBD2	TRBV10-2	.	TGCGCCAGCAGGACTAGCGCCTCCGATACGCAGTATTTT	CASRTSASDTQYF
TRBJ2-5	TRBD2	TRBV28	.	TGTGCCAGCAGTACTCTAGCGGGAGGGGCGGAGACCCAGTACTTC	CASSTLAGGAETQYF
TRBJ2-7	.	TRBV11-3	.	TGTGCCAGCAGCTTAGGGGGCAGGAGCGAGCAGTACTTC	CASSLGGRSEQYF
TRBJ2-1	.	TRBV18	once	TGTGCCAGCTCACCATTCTCCGGGTATGAGCAGTTCTTC	CASSPFSGYEQFF
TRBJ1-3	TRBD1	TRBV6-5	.	TGTGCCAGCAGATCTACAGGGGTCGGAAACACCATATATTTT	CASRSTGVGNTIYF
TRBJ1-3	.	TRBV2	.	TGTGCCAGCTCCAGGCCCCCGAACACCATATATTTT	CASSRPPNTIYF
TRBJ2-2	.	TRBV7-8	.	TGTGCCAGCAACCTCCGAAGGGGCGGGGAGCTGTTTTTT	CASNLRRGGELFF
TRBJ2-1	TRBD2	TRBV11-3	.	TGTGCCAGCAGCTTAGGCGGGGACTACTACAATGAGCAGTTCTTC	CASSLGGDYYNEQFF
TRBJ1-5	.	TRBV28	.	TGTGCCAGCAGTTTAACCACAAGCAATCAGCCCCAGCATTTT	CASSLTTSNQPQHF
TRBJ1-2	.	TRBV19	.	TGTGCCAGTAGTGGGAGGCCCCCAGGAGGGACCTATGGCTACACCTTC	CASSGRPPGGTYGYTF
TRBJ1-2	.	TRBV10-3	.	TGTGCCACCAAGGACGACGTGGGTGGCTACACCTTC	CATKDDVGGYTF
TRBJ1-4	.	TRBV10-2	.	TGCGCCAGCAGTTGGGGGAGAGTTAATGAAAAACTGTTTTTT	CASSWGRVNEKLFF
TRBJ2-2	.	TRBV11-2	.	TGTGCCAGCAGCTTTTCGGCCGGGGAGCTGTTTTTT	CASSFSAGELFF
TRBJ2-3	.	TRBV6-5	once	TGTGCCAGCAGTTACAGGCGGGTCGGCACAGATACGCAGTATTTT	CASSYRRVGTDTQYF
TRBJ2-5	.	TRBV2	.	TGTGCCAGCACGGAAGAGACCCAGTACTTC	CASTEETQYF
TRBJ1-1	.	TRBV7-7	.	TGTGCTAGCAGCTCGAACCTCAGGGAGGGGGTGTACACTGAAGCTTTCTTT	CASSSNLREGVYTEAFF
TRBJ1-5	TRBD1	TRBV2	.	TGTGCCAGCAGGGTCCGGGACAGTAGCAATCAGCCCCAGCATTTT	CASRVRDSSNQPQHF
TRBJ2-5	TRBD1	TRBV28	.	TGTGCCAGCAGTAGAACTCGGGACAGTGGGACCCAGTACTTC	CASSRTRDSGTQYF
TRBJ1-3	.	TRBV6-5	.	TGTGCCAGCAGCAGAACAGGGTCTGGAAACACCATATATTTT	CASSRTGSGNTIYF